A single sample gave rise to the 7 T cell receptor beta chains below, sequenced in a study of T cells expressing NK-cell markers. From its re-call of the 5' RACE reads, TCRdb lists each CDR3 protein once, without DNA. The sample table sets out 500,000 or so distinct CDR3 sequences. Input material: blood T cells: a sorted CD56 or NKG2C T cell subset, CD4+ or CD8+ T cells, or bulk PBMC T cells (not recorded which). The origin of the receptors is a man younger than 30 in good health.

This sequence joins TRBV12-3 or TRBV12-4 and TRBJ1-5; TCRdb names TRBD1, which stays unverified in the absence of DNA. CDR3 length: 14 residues. The CDR3 sequence: CASSLQGLRQPQHF.

The chain recombines TRBV27 with TRBJ2-2; TCRdb's D gene call, TRBD1, goes unchecked for lack of DNA. Germline CDR1 reads MNHEY; CDR2 reads SMNVEV (reference sequence). The CDR3 runs 15 residues. CDR3: CASSLRTGLAGELFF.

The chain uses TRBV11-2 and TRBJ2-1; checking the TCRdb D call of TRBD2 is not possible without DNA. The CDR3 consists of 17 residues. Germline V gene sequence: CDR1 SGHAT, CDR2 FQNNGV. CDR3 residues: CASWGLAAYSSYNEQFF.

The chain uses TRBV14 and TRBJ2-1. This CDR3 comprises 15 residues. Germline CDR1 reads SGHDN; CDR2 reads FVKESK. CDR3 sequence reads: CASSLRRVLYNEQFF.

This chain joins TRBV20-1 and TRBJ2-3; the D gene TCRdb calls, TRBD1, cannot be checked with no DNA. Germline assignment: CDR1 DFQATT and CDR2 SNEGSKA (reference sequence). The CDR3 has 16 residues. This CDR3 is CSASGLGGLGTDTQYF.

The gene calls are TRBV30 and TRBJ1-1; TCRdb's D call, TRBD1, is unchecked because there is no DNA. Germline V gene data show CDR1 as GTSNPN and CDR2 as SVGIG (reference sequence). The CDR3 contains 13 residues. The CDR3 region is CAWISGAVWEAFF.

The chain couples TRBV11-2 to TRBJ2-1; the TCRdb call, TRBD2, lacks DNA for checking. This CDR3 comprises 17 residues. Per the germline V gene, CDR1 is SGHAT and CDR2 is FQNNGV. The CDR3 is CASSLETSPASYNEQFF.